The subject of this entry is one T cell receptor beta chain. Its antigen is undetermined. Germline V CDR1 and CDR2: SGHTA, FQGNSA. This CDR3 is 13 amino acids long. V gave up 2 bases and J gave up 6 bases, with 9 bases separating them. Use of 60 Vbeta and 13 Jbeta primers characterized the PCR. Assay: immunoSEQ multiplex PCR; the TCRdb copy retains only in-frame clones and omits some. The data show about 78,000 clones, about four fifths seen once. These data come from a study of cytomegalovirus exposure and HLA in healthy donors. Regarding the study as a whole: More clonal expansion characterized HLA-associated TCR beta chains than equally common others in a later analysis. A link between a missense DCLRE1C variant and TCR beta V- and J-gene trimming emerged from a later analysis. TCR beta sequences reportedly predicted most subjects' HLA-A and HLA-B alleles accurately.

The V and J genes are TRBV7-2 and TRBJ2-3, with TRBD2 as a possible D gene (6 bases). This receptor was identified in a man aged 45-65 years in good health and CMV-seropositive. Sequencing was carried out using PBMCs. The CDR3 DNA is TGTGCCAGCAGCTTACAGGGAGGCGATACGCAGTATTTT. Its protein is CASSLQGGDTQYF.